One sample yielded the 21 T cell receptor beta chains listed below, sequenced in a study of T cells after yellow fever vaccination. TCRdb reanalysed the 5' RACE reads using MiXCR and keeps one entry per CDR3 protein. This table holds more than 90,000 distinct CDR3 sequences, around 8.6% found once. The sequencing used CD8+ T cells sorted from PBMCs, collected 45 days after the yellow fever booster vaccination. The origin of the receptors is a man aged 25 to 40 who received the YFV17D yellow fever vaccine.

This clonotype was found many times. This chain links TRBV5-1 with TRBJ2-7; 8 bases agree with TRBD1. The V gene end was trimmed by 4 bases and the J gene end by 0 bases; junction bases not matched to a gene: 3. The CDR3 covers 14 residues. Germline V gene data show CDR1 as SGHRS and CDR2 as YFSETQ. The CDR3 DNA reads TGCGCCAGCAGCGCTACAGGGGGCTCCTACGAGCAGTACTTC. This translates into CASSATGGSYEQYF.

The gene calls are TRBV11-2 and TRBJ2-2; 16 bases match TRBD2. This CDR3 has 19 residues. Unmatched junction bases numbered 11, after V lost 5 bases and J lost 5 bases. From germline, CDR1 is SGHAT and CDR2 FQNNGV. The CDR3 nucleotides are TGTGCCAGCAGCACCCCCGGGACTAGCGGGAGGGGTATTACCGGGGAGCTGTTTTTT. This gives the protein CASSTPGTSGRGITGELFF. The complete variable domain, with remaining parts taken from reference TRBV11-2 and TRBJ2-2, reads EAGVAQSPRYKIIEKRQSVAFWCNPISGHATLYWYQQILGQGPKLLIQFQNNGVVDDSQLPKDRFSAERLKGVDSTLKIQPAKLEDSAVYLCASSTPGTSGRGITGELFFGEGSRLTVL.

The rearrangement joins TRBV12-3 or TRBV12-4 to TRBJ2-3; TRBD1 agrees at 9 bases. The CDR3 consists of 15 residues. The J segment lost 4 bases and the V segment lost 2 bases, leaving 4 bases of the junction unmatched. CDR3 residues: CASSLPGTGSDTQYF. For the CDR3, the DNA is TGTGCCAGCAGTTTACCAGGGACAGGGTCAGATACGCAGTATTTT.

The sample holds many counts of this clonotype. The chain has TRBV20-1 and TRBJ2-7; TRBD1 or TRBD2 may be the D gene (5 bases each). CDR3 length: 13 residues. The V end lost 6 bases, the J end lost 1 base, and 13 bases lay between the germline ends. Germline V gives CDR1 DFQATT, CDR2 SNEGSKA (reference sequence). DNA for the CDR3: TGCAGTGCCACCGGGACCCAGTCCTACGAGCAGTACTTC. It codes for CSATGTQSYEQYF.

As to this clonotype: This clone may be a read error of a much larger clone one base away. V and J are TRBV27 and TRBJ2-5; D is undetermined. CDR1 is MNHEY and CDR2 is SMNVEV in the germline V gene (reference sequence). Trimming cost V 0 bases and J 4 bases, with 12 bases left between them. The CDR3 is 15 residues long. The CDR3 nucleotides are TGTGCCAGCAGTTTATCGAGGCAGTCCCTAGAGACCCAGTACTTC. Amino acids: CASSLSRQSLETQYF.

This chain connects TRBV29-1 to TRBJ2-7, with D possibly being TRBD2 (6 bases). V was trimmed by 1 base and J by 5 bases, leaving 15 bases between them. This CDR3 has 14 residues. Germline-derived CDR1 and CDR2 are SQVTM and ANQGSEA. DNA for the CDR3: TGCAGCGTTGAAGCCCTCGGAGGGTTCGACGAGCAGTACTTC. This codes for CSVEALGGFDEQYF.

This clonotype showed up many times. This chain links TRBV20-1 with TRBJ2-3, with D perhaps matching TRBD1 or TRBD2 (5 bases each). Germline V gene sequence: CDR1 DFQATT, CDR2 SNEGSKA (reference sequence). This CDR3 region has 15 residues. Between the trimmed V and J ends, which lost 6 bases and 6 bases, there was a span of 22 bases. The CDR3 DNA follows: TGCAGTGCACTAGAACAGGTTACGATTTCGGATACGCAGTATTTT. Translation gives CSALEQVTISDTQYF.

The gene calls are TRBV20-1 and TRBJ2-1; D ambiguous. The germline V gene encodes CDR1 DFQATT and CDR2 SNEGSKA (reference sequence). CDR3 length equals 13 residues. The V end was cut by 0 bases, the J end by 3 bases, with 6 bases between. The CDR3 protein is CSAREVSYNEQFF. CDR3 coding DNA: TGCAGTGCTAGAGAAGTGAGCTACAATGAGCAGTTCTTC.

This clonotype occurred many times. The rearrangement links TRBV20-1 to TRBJ2-7; D gene ambiguous. CDR1 and CDR2 (germline): DFQATT, SNEGSKA (reference sequence). Trimming pared 1 base from V and 3 bases from J, leaving 10 bases between. There are 13 residues in the CDR3. The CDR3, as DNA: TGCAGTGCTAGAGTTCCTTCCCACTACGAGCAGTACTTC. This gives the protein CSARVPSHYEQYF.

In its sample, this clonotype was seen many times. V usage is TRBV5-8 and J usage is TRBJ1-1, with D maybe TRBD1 (6 bases). V was clipped by 7 bases and J by 1 base, with 17 bases between them. CDR1 is SGHTS and CDR2 is YDEGEE in the germline V gene. The CDR3 contains 15 residues. The DNA of the CDR3 is TGTGCCAGCTACGACAGGTTTGGTGGGAACACTGAAGCTTTCTTT. It specifies CASYDRFGGNTEAFF.

This clonotype was detected ten times or more. V gene TRBV12-3 or TRBV12-4 combines with J gene TRBJ2-2; 7 positions match TRBD2. This CDR3 spans 16 amino acids. V shed 3 bases and J 1 base; nucleotides not matched to a gene: 5. The CDR3 here is CASSFPLAVNTGELFF. Here the CDR3 DNA reads TGTGCCAGCAGTTTCCCCCTAGCGGTGAACACCGGGGAGCTGTTTTTT.

This clonotype has a count of ten or more. The V and J genes are TRBV29-1 and TRBJ2-2; no firm D call. The germline V and J ends were trimmed by 7 bases and 4 bases, with 13 bases remaining between them. CDR1 is SQVTM, CDR2 ANQGSEA, per germline. CDR3 length equals 13 residues. The CDR3 sequence is CSAESVSTGELFF. The DNA for the CDR3 is TGCAGCGCAGAGAGTGTTAGCACCGGGGAGCTGTTTTTT.

There are a few counts of this clonotype. This chain links TRBV7-8 with TRBJ1-4; D uncertain. V gave up 3 bases and J gave up 7 bases, with 18 bases separating them. Germline V gene lookup returns CDR1 SGHVS and CDR2 FQNEAQ. The CDR3 covers 16 residues. The CDR3: CASSFTPRAHSEKLFF. CDR3 sequence (DNA): TGTGCCAGCAGCTTCACCCCTCGGGCGCATAGTGAAAAACTGTTTTTT.

This clonotype showed up many times. The chain couples TRBV20-1 to TRBJ2-7; 7 positions match TRBD2. V shed 5 bases and J 1 base; nucleotides not matched to a gene: 5. Looked up from germline, CDR1 is DFQATT and CDR2 is SNEGSKA (reference sequence). The CDR3 is made up of 13 amino acids. CDR3 DNA: TGCAGTGCTCAAACGGGAGGTTCCTACGAGCAGTACTTC. Translated: CSAQTGGSYEQYF.

This clonotype came up many times. The chain recombines TRBV6-5 with TRBJ2-2; TRBD2 aligns across 8 bases. Per the germline V gene, CDR1 is MNHEY and CDR2 is SVGAGI. The CDR3 consists of 16 residues. The ends lost 3 bases at V and 4 bases at J; junction bases unmatched: 7. In nucleotides, the CDR3 is TGTGCCAGCAGTTATGGGGCGGGAGGAAGCACCGGGGAGCTGTTTTTT. Translated, it gives CASSYGAGGSTGELFF.

This clonotype was counted many times. The chain couples TRBV4-3 to TRBJ2-7; unclear D gene. The CDR3 totals 13 residues. Trimming removed 5 bases from V and 0 bases from J, with 8 bases in between. CDR1 and CDR2 (germline): LGHNA, YSLEER. The CDR3 DNA reads TGCGCCAGCAGCGCAAGTTCCTCCTACGAGCAGTACTTC. It encodes CASSASSSYEQYF.

This clonotype was recorded many times. The chain couples TRBV5-5 to TRBJ2-7, with 7 bases identical to TRBD2. The CDR3 covers 16 residues. Per germline, CDR1 SGHKS and CDR2 YYEKEE (reference sequence). V was clipped by 3 bases and J by 4 bases; unmatched bases: 13. The CDR3 is CASSSYREVAPYEQYF. The CDR3 DNA reads TGTGCCAGCAGCTCCTACCGGGAGGTCGCACCATACGAGCAGTACTTC.

In this sample, this clonotype turned up many times. The chain is built from TRBV20-1 and TRBJ2-1; TRBD2 matches 7 bases. CDR1 and CDR2 from the germline V gene are DFQATT and SNEGSKA (reference sequence). The CDR3 extends over 13 amino acids. The V segment lost 3 bases and the J segment 6 bases; nucleotides outside the gene matches: 5. CDR3 sequence (DNA): TGCAGTGCTAGTGGGAGGGCCGGCAATGAGCAGTTCTTC. It translates to CSASGRAGNEQFF.

This clonotype showed up many times. The rearrangement joins TRBV29-1 to TRBJ2-7; D unclear. CDR1 and CDR2 from the germline V gene are SQVTM and ANQGSEA. The CDR3 sequence is 13 residues long. Trimming removed 5 bases at V and 0 bases at J, with 11 bases between. This CDR3 is CSVPRTDSYEQYF. For the CDR3, the DNA is TGCAGCGTTCCCCGCACGGACTCCTACGAGCAGTACTTC.

This clonotype was counted many times. The gene calls are TRBV3-1 and TRBJ2-7, with 8 positions matching TRBD1. The CDR3 consists of 17 residues. CDR1 is LGHDT, CDR2 YNNKEL, per germline (reference sequence). The ends lost 0 bases at V and 5 bases at J; junction bases unmatched: 12. This CDR3 reads CASSQDVGRTGIDEQYF. The CDR3 DNA reads as TGTGCCAGCAGCCAAGATGTGGGGAGGACAGGGATAGACGAGCAGTACTTC.

Regarding this clonotype: It may be a read error: a sequence one base away is much more abundant. The gene calls are TRBV27 and TRBJ2-3; 8 bases align to TRBD2. Germline V gene lookup returns CDR1 MNHEY and CDR2 SMNVEV (reference sequence). CDR3 length: 14 residues. With V trimmed by 7 bases and J by 2 bases, 5 bases remained unmatched. The CDR3 bases are TGTGCCAGCACCCTTAGCGGGATCACAGATACGCAGTATTTT. Amino acids: CASTLSGITDTQYF.